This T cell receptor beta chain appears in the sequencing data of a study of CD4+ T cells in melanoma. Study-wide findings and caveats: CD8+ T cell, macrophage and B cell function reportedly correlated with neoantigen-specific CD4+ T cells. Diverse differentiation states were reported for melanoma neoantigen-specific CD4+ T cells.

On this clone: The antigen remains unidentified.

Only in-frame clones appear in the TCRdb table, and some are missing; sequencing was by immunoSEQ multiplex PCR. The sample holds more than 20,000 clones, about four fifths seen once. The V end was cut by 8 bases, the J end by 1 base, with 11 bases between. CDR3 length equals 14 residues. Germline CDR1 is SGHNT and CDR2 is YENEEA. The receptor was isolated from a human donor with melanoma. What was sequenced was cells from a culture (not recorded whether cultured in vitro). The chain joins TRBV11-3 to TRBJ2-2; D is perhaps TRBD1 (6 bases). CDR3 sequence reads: CASAGRGNTGELFF. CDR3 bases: TGTGCCAGCGCGGGCAGGGGGAACACCGGGGAGCTGTTTTTT.